The TCR beta chain described here comes from a study of blood T cell repertoires in COVID-19. Study summary: Samples came from the United States, Italy and Spain, spanning acute and convalescent COVID-19. PBMCs, B-cell-depleted T cells, or T cells provided the cDNA or gDNA that made up the material.

In the study's own analysis: Researchers report that nucleated cell counts were estimated from reference gene primer amplification. Produced via immunoSEQ multiplex PCR; TCRdb's table is partial and in-frame only. V and J calls and clone size are given by that table; D and trimming were obtained from the DNA. The table includes tens of thousands of clones, more than 90% detected once. Trimming removed 3 bases from V and 0 bases from J, with 6 bases in between. CDR3 length equals 13 residues. The chain combines TRBV12-3 or TRBV12-4 with TRBJ2-7; no clear D gene. The sample taken for sequencing was peripheral blood. The clonotype was recovered from a man in his sixties with acute or convalescent COVID-19. The CDR3 nucleotides read TGTGCCAGCAGTTTGGGCAGCTCCTACGAGCAGTACTTC. Translated: CASSLGSSYEQYF.